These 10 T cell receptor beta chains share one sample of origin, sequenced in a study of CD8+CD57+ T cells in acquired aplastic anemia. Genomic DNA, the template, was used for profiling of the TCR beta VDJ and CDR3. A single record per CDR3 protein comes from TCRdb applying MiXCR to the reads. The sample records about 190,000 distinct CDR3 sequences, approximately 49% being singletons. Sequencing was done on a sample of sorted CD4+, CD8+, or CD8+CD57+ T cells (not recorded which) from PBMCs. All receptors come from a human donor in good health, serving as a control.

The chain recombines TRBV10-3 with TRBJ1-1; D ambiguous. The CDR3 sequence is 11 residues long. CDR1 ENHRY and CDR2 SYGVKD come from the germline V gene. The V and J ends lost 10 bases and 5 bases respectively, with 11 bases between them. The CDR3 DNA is TGTGCCAGCAAGTTCGGAACTGAAGCTTTCTTT. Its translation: CASKFGTEAFF.

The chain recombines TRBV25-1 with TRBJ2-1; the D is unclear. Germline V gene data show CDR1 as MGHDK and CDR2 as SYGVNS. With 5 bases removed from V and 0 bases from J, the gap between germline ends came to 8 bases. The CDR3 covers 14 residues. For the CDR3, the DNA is TGTGCCAGCAGTAGGAGTGGCTCCTACAATGAGCAGTTCTTC. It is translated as CASSRSGSYNEQFF.

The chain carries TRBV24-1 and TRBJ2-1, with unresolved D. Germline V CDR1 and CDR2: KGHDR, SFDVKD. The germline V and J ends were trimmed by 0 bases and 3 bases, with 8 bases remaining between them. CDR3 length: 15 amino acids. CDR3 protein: CATSDLAESYNEQFF. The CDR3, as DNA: TGTGCCACCAGTGATTTGGCAGAAAGCTACAATGAGCAGTTCTTC.

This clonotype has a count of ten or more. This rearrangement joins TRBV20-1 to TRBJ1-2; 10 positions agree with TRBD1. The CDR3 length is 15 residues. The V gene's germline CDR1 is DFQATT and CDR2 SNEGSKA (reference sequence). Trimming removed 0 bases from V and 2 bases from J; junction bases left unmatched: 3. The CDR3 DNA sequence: TGCAGTGCTAGAGACCGGGACAGGGGCAACTATGGCTACACCTTC. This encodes CSARDRDRGNYGYTF.

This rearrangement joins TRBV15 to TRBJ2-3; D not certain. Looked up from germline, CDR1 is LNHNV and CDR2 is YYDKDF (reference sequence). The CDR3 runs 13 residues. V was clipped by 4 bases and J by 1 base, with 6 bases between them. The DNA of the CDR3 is TGTGCCACCAGCATCCAGGGCACAGATACGCAGTATTTT. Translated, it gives CATSIQGTDTQYF. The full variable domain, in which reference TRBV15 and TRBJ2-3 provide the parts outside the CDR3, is DAMVIQNPRYQVTQFGKPVTLSCSQTLNHNVMYWYQQKSSQAPKLLFHYYDKDFNNEADTPDNFQSRRPNTSFCFLDIRSPGLGDTAMYLCATSIQGTDTQYFGPGTRLTVL.

CDR3: CASSLYRSSPLHF. CDR3 DNA sequence: TGTGCCAGCAGCTTGTACCGAAGCTCACCCCTCCACTTT. V is TRBV7-9 and J is TRBJ1-6; no clear D. Between the trimmed V and J ends, which lost 3 bases and 10 bases, there was a span of 10 bases. The CDR3 has 13 amino acids. Germline loops: CDR1 SEHNR, CDR2 FQNEAQ (reference sequence).

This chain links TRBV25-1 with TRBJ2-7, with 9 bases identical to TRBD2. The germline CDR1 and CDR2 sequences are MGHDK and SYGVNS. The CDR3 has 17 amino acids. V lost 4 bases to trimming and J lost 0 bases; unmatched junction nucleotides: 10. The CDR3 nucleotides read TGTGCCAGCAGTGCCGCCGTAGGTAGCGGGAGCTCCTACGAGCAGTACTTC. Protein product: CASSAAVGSGSSYEQYF.

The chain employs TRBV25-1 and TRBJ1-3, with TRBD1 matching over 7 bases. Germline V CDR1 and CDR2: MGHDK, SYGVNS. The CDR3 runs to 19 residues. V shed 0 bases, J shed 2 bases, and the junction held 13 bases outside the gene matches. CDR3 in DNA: TGTGCCAGCAGTGAATATAGAGGGGGCATCTCAGGAACTGGAAACACCATATATTTT. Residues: CASSEYRGGISGTGNTIYF.

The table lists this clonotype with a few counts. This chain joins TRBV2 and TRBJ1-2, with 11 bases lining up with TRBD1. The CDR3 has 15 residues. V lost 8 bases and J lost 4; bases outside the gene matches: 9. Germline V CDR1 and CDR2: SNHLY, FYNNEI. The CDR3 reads CASRSPGTGGYGYTF. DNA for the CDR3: TGTGCCAGCCGATCCCCCGGGACAGGGGGCTATGGCTACACCTTC.

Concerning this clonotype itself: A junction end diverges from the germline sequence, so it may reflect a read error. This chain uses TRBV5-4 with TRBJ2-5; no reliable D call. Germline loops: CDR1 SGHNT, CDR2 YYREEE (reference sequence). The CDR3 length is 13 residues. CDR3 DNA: TGTGCCAGCAGGTTGGGTTCTGAAGAGACCCAGTACTTC. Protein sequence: CASRLGSEETQYF.